In its sample, the clone carrying this T cell receptor beta chain was seen once. The assay was immunoSEQ multiplex PCR, and TCRdb's table has in-frame clones only and misses some. The profile shows over 85,000 clones, over 70% of them singletons. The data derive from a study of Ad26.COV2.S vaccination and SARS-CoV-2 variants. Trimming pared 5 bases from V and 2 bases from J, leaving 10 bases between. Germline CDR1 reads SGHNT; CDR2 reads YYREEE (reference sequence). The CDR3 is 13 amino acids. The TCR was taken from a human donor who had recovered from COVID-19. The starting material was peripheral blood, obtained after recovery from COVID-19. The chain uses TRBV5-4 and TRBJ2-5; perhaps TRBD1 as D (5 bases). The DNA of the CDR3 is TGTGCCAGCAGGACAGATACTCAAGAGACCCAGTACTTC. Translated: CASRTDTQETQYF.